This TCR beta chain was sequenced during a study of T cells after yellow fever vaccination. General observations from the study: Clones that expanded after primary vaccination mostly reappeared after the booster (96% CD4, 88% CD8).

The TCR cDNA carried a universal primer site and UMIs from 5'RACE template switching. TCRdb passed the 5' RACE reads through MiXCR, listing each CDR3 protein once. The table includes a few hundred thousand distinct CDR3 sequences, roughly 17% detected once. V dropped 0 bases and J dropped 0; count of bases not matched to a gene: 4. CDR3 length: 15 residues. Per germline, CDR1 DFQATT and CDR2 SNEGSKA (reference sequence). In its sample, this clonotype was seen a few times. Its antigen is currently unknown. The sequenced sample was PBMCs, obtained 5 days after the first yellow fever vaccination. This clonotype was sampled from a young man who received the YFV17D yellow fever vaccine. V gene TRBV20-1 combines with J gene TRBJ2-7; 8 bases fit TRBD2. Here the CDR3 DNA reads TGCAGTGCTAGAGATCCTAGCGGGTTCTCCTACGAGCAGTACTTC. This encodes CSARDPSGFSYEQYF.